Reported below is one T cell receptor beta chain. CDR1 is SGHAT, CDR2 FQNNGV, per germline. V was trimmed by 1 base and J by 2 bases, leaving 12 bases between them. CDR3 length: 15 residues. Using immunoSEQ multiplex PCR, the repertoire was profiled, and TCRdb retains in-frame clones only, with some absent. The repertoire holds fewer than 70,000 clones, with around 78% as singletons. This sample is drawn from a study of OX40 agonist ivuxolimab in advanced cancers. This receptor was obtained from an adult with an advanced solid tumor such as melanoma, head and neck, liver or kidney cancer. The chain uses TRBV11-2 and TRBJ2-7; D not certain. Sequenced here: CD4+ or CD8+ T cells sorted from blood, sampled in a trial of the OX40 agonist ivuxolimab. CDR3 sequence: CASSLGSQMTYEQYF. DNA for the CDR3: TGTGCCAGCAGCTTAGGGAGTCAGATGACCTACGAGCAGTACTTC.